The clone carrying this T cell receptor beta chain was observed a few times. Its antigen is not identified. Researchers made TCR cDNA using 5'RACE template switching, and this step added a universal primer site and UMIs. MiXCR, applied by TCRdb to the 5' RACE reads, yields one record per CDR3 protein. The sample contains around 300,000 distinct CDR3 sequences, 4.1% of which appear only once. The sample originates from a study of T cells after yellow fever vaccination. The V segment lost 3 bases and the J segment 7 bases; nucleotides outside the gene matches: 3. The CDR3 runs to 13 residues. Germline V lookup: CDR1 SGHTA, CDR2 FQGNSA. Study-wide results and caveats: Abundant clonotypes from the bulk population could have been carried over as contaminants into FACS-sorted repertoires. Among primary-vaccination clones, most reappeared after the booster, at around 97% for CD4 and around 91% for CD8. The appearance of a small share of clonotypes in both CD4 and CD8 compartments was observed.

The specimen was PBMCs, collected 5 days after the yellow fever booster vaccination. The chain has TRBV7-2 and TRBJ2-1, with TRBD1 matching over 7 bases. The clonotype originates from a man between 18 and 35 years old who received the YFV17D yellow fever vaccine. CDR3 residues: CASSLTGQNEQFF. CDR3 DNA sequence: TGTGCCAGCAGCTTGACAGGGCAGAATGAGCAGTTCTTC.